This T cell receptor (beta chain) is drawn from a study of cytomegalovirus exposure and HLA in healthy donors. Whole-study findings and limits: Cytomegalovirus status, reportedly, was diagnosed with high specificity and sensitivity by the classifier. Among TCR beta chains, those listed as cytomegalovirus-associated numbered about 160. CMV serostatus stood as the only immune exposure information on hand. In a later analysis, roughly 17,000 TCR beta sequences were associated with HLA alleles at 0.05 false discovery rate.

This CDR3 is built from 20 residues. Looked up from germline, CDR1 is LNHNV and CDR2 is YYDKDF (reference sequence). J lost 1 base, V lost 2 bases, and 18 bases had no gene match. The primer mix had 60 Vbeta and 13 Jbeta primers. Method: immunoSEQ multiplex PCR; TCRdb's copy keeps in-frame clones and lacks some. The data contain 100,000 to 150,000 clones, approximately 83% of them singletons. Details on this clone: Its antigen remains unidentified.

The chain combines TRBV15 with TRBJ2-3; 7 bases agree with TRBD1. The sample taken for sequencing was PBMCs. This receptor was identified in a girl aged 2 to 10 in good health and CMV-seronegative. The CDR3, as DNA: TGTGCCACCAGCAGAACAGGCTATTTTATCAGGGGGAAAGGCACAGATACGCAGTATTTT. The encoded protein is CATSRTGYFIRGKGTDTQYF.